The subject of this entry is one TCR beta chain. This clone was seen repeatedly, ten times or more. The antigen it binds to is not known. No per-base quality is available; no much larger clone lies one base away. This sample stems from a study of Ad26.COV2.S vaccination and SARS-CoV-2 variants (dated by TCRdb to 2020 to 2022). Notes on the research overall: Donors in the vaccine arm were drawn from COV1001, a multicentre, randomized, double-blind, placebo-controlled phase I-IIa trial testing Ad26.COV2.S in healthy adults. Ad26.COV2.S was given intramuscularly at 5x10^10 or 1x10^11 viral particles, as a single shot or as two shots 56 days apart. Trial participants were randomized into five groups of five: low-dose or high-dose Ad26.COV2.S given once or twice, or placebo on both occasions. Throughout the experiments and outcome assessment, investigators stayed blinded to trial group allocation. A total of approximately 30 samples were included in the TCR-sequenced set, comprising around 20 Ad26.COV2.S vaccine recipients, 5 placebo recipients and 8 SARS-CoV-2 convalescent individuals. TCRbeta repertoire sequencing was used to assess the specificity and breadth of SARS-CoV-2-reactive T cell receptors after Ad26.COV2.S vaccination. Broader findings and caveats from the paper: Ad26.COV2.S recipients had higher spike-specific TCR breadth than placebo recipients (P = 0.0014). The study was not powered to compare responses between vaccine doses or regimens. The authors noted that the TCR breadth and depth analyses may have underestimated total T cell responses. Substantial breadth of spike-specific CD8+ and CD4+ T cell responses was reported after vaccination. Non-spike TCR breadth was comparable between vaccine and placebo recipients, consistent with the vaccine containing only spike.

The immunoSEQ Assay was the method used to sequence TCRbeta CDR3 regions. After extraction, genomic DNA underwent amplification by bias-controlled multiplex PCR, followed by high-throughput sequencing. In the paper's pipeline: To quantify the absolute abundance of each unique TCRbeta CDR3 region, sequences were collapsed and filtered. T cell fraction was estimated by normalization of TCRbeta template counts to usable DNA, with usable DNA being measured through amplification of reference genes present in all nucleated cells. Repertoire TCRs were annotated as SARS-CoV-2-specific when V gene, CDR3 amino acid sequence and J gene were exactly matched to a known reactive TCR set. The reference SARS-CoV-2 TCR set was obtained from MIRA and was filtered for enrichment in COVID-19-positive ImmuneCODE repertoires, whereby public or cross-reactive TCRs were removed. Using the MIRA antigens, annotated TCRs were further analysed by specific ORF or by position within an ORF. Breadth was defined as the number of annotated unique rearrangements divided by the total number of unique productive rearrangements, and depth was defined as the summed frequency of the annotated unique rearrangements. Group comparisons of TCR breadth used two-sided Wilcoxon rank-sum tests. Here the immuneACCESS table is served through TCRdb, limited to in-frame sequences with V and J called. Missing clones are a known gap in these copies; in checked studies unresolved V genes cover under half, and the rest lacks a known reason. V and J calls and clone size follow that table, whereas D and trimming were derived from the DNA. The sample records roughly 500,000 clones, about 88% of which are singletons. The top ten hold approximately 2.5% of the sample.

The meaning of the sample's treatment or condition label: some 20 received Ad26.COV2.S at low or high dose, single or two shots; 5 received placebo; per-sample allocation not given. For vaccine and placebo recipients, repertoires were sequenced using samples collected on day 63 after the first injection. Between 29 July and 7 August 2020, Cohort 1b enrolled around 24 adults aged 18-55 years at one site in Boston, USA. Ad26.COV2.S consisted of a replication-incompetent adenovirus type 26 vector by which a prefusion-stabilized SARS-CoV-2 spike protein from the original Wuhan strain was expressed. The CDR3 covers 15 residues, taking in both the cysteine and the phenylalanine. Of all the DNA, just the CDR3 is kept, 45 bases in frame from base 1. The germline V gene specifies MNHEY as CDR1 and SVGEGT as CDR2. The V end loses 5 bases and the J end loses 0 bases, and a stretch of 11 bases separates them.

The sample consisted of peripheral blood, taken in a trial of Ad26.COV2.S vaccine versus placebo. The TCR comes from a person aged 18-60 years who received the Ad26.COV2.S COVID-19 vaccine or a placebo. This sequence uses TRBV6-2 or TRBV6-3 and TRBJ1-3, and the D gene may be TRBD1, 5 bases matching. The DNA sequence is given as TGTGCCAGCAGTACGGACATTACCTCTGGAAACACCATATATTTT. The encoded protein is CASSTDITSGNTIYF.